These T cell receptor beta chains were read from a single sample in a study of T cell responses to AZD1222 COVID-19 vaccine. The method was immunoSEQ multiplex PCR; TCRdb's version includes in-frame clones alone and lacks a portion of them. The repertoire has around 63,000 clones, less than 90% of them found once; the top ten carry around 20%. The source was peripheral blood, collected on day 0 of AZD1222 vaccination. These receptors originate from an adult in good health. Each CDR3 is given with its conserved first and last residue. Each record gives: V gene, clone size, D gene, J gene, CDR3 protein, CDR3 DNA. D genes are given only for firm matches. Size is stated for part of the rows, as once, few or many counts, or as a class when the clone is expanded.

>TRBV12-3/TRBV12-4|NA|NA|TRBJ1-2
CASRSGTSGGYTF
TGTGCCAGCAGATCCGGGACCTCTGGGGGCTACACCTTC
>TRBV25-1|NA|NA|TRBJ1-2
CARPQGALYGYTF
TGTGCCAGGCCCCAGGGCGCCCTATATGGCTACACCTTC
>TRBV28|NA|NA|TRBJ1-1
CASNMIGTEAFF
TGTGCCAGCAACATGATAGGCACTGAAGCTTTCTTT
>TRBV9|NA|TRBD1|TRBJ2-7
CASSFRTGQSLHEQYF
TGTGCCAGCAGCTTCCGGACAGGTCAGAGCCTCCACGAGCAGTACTTC
>TRBV7-9|NA|TRBD2|TRBJ2-1
CASSAGGLYNEQFF
TGTGCCAGCAGCGCGGGGGGGCTTTACAATGAGCAGTTCTTC
>TRBV28|few|NA|TRBJ2-1
CASSYWDSPNEQFF
TGTGCCAGCAGTTACTGGGACTCTCCAAATGAGCAGTTCTTC
>TRBV5-1|NA|NA|TRBJ1-5
CASSLAGRSNQPQHF
TGCGCCAGCAGCTTGGCTGGGCGGAGCAATCAGCCCCAGCATTTT
>TRBV30|NA|TRBD1|TRBJ1-5
CAWSDGQGGTEPQHF
TGTGCCTGGAGTGACGGACAGGGGGGGACCGAGCCCCAGCATTTT
>TRBV9|NA|NA|TRBJ2-3
CASASDRIYTDTQYF
TGTGCCAGCGCTTCAGACAGGATCTACACAGATACGCAGTATTTT
>TRBV7-9|NA|TRBD1|TRBJ2-5
CAGALGQGWRDEETQYF
TGTGCCGGAGCATTGGGACAGGGGTGGCGGGATGAAGAGACCCAGTACTTC
>TRBV12-3/TRBV12-4|NA|NA|TRBJ1-5
CASSFVGGQPQHF
TGTGCCAGCAGTTTCGTAGGGGGTCAGCCCCAGCATTTT
>TRBV5-1|NA|NA|TRBJ2-7
CASSLAESAKGLYEQYF
TGCGCCAGCAGCTTGGCCGAGTCTGCAAAGGGGTTGTACGAGCAGTACTTC
>TRBV7-2|NA|NA|TRBJ2-7
CASSLVGSLPYEQYF
TGTGCCAGCAGCTTAGTTGGCAGCCTACCCTACGAGCAGTACTTC
>TRBV5-1|NA|NA|TRBJ1-3
CASSFGQTSGNTIYF
TGCGCCAGCAGCTTCGGGCAAACCTCTGGAAACACCATATATTTT
>TRBV5-4|hyperexpanded|NA|TRBJ1-1
CASSLEKGVGTEAFF
TGTGCCAGCAGCCTTGAAAAAGGAGTGGGGACCGAAGCTTTCTTT
>TRBV18|NA|NA|TRBJ2-5
CASSPRWTGQETQYF
TGTGCCAGCTCTCCCAGATGGACGGGCCAAGAGACCCAGTACTTC
>TRBV2|NA|TRBD1|TRBJ1-2
CASVDRGGYGYTF
TGTGCCAGCGTCGACAGGGGAGGCTATGGCTACACCTTC
>TRBV9|NA|NA|TRBJ1-5
CASSSAQDGLSNQPQHF
TGTGCCAGCAGCTCGGCCCAGGACGGGCTTAGCAATCAGCCCCAGCATTTT
>TRBV19|NA|NA|TRBJ1-2
CASSIDPRKEYTF
TGTGCCAGTAGTATAGATCCCAGAAAGGAGTACACCTTC
>TRBV18|once|NA|TRBJ1-6
CASSPNLNSYNSPLHF
TGTGCCAGCTCACCGAACTTGAACTCCTATAATTCACCCCTCCACTTT
>TRBV7-3|NA|TRBD2|TRBJ2-2
CASSPQTSGVTGELFF
TGTGCCAGCAGCCCTCAGACTAGCGGGGTCACCGGGGAGCTGTTTTTT
>TRBV7-9|NA|NA|TRBJ1-4
CASADLGWEKLFF
TGTGCCAGCGCGGACCTAGGGTGGGAAAAACTGTTTTTT
>TRBV19|once|NA|TRBJ2-2
CASSIPARNTGELFF
TGTGCCAGTAGTATACCCGCCCGAAACACCGGGGAGCTGTTTTTT
>TRBV19|NA|NA|TRBJ1-2
CASSWDRGIITF
TGTGCCAGTAGTTGGGACCGTGGGATTATCACCTTC
>TRBV28|once|TRBD1|TRBJ1-5
CASSLGTGGLEPQHF
TGTGCCAGCAGTTTAGGGACAGGGGGCTTGGAGCCCCAGCATTTT
>TRBV1|NA|NA|TRBJ1-2
CTSSQYTWTANYGYTF
TGCACCAGCAGCCAGTACACCTGGACAGCTAACTATGGCTACACCTTC
>TRBV7-6|NA|TRBD1|TRBJ1-1
CASSTGQGDTEAFF
TGTGCCAGCAGCACAGGACAGGGAGACACTGAAGCTTTCTTT
>TRBV11-2|NA|NA|TRBJ1-1
CASSPLGGRNTEAFF
TGTGCCAGCAGCCCCCTAGGCGGGAGGAACACTGAAGCTTTCTTT
>TRBV19|NA|NA|TRBJ1-5
CASSIGTAYSNQPQHF
TGTGCCAGTAGTATAGGGACAGCATATAGCAATCAGCCCCAGCATTTT
>TRBV5-8|NA|TRBD1|TRBJ1-2
CASSLRQGSSNYGYTF
TGTGCCAGCAGCCTGCGACAGGGATCCTCTAACTATGGCTACACTTTC
>TRBV3-1/TRBV3-2|NA|TRBD2|TRBJ2-1
CASSPRLAGGSYNEQFF
TGTGCCAGCAGCCCCCGACTAGCGGGGGGAAGTTACAATGAGCAGTTCTTC
>TRBV5-8|NA|NA|TRBJ2-4
CASSLVLGTGPTLAKNIQYF
TGTGCCAGCAGCTTGGTATTGGGGACGGGTCCAACTTTAGCCAAAAACATTCAGTACTTC
>TRBV29-1|once|NA|TRBJ1-5
CSVAGGYNQPQHF
TGCAGCGTTGCGGGGGGATACAATCAGCCCCAGCATTTT
>TRBV11-2|NA|NA|TRBJ1-5
CASSLGTLSNQPQHF
TGTGCCAGCAGCTTAGGGACACTTAGCAATCAGCCCCAGCATTTT
>TRBV6-2/TRBV6-3|NA|TRBD1|TRBJ1-5
CASSGRTGVSNQPQHF
TGTGCCAGCAGTGGCCGGACAGGGGTGAGCAATCAGCCCCAGCATTTT
>TRBV5-1|few|TRBD2|TRBJ2-1
CASSRGLAGVNEQFF
TGCGCCAGCAGCAGGGGACTAGCGGGGGTCAATGAGCAGTTCTTC
>TRBV30|NA|NA|TRBJ2-2
CAWSVLGILGELFF
TGTGCCTGGAGTGTATTGGGAATCTTAGGGGAGCTGTTTTTT